This T cell receptor beta chain appears in the sequencing data of a study of CD8 T cells in ankylosing spondylitis. The study's findings and limits: Reportedly, matched ankylosing spondylitis synovial fluid was significantly enriched for disease-linked clones. Disease-linked clones bore a CD8+ phenotype and were relatively rare in peripheral blood.

With 4 bases removed from V and 8 bases from J, the gap between germline ends came to 15 bases. Germline-derived CDR1 and CDR2 are SGHRS and YFSETQ. This CDR3 region has 13 residues. Each TCR beta library was made by quantitative 5'-RACE that incorporated molecular barcodes. MiXCR, run by TCRdb on the 5' RACE reads, gives a single entry per CDR3 protein. Of about 300,000 distinct CDR3 sequences listed, 11% were seen once; the top ten hold roughly 9.5%. Concerning this clonotype itself: What it binds is not known.

V and J are TRBV5-1 and TRBJ1-2, with a tentative D call TRBD1 (6 bases). The sequenced sample was blood, either unsorted or a sorted T cell fraction (not recorded which). This clonotype was obtained from a female donor with ankylosing spondylitis or in good health (not recorded which). CDR3 in DNA: TGCGCCAGCAGCCCCCCAGGGGCTCAAGGCTACACCTTC. This sequence encodes CASSPPGAQGYTF. Using reference TRBV5-1 and TRBJ1-2 for the parts outside the CDR3, the full variable domain is KAGVTQTPRYLIKTRGQQVTLSCSPISGHRSVSWYQQTPGQGLQFLFEYFSETQRNKGNFPGRFSGRQFSNSRSEMNVSTLELGDSALYLCASSPPGAQGYTFGSGTRLTVV.